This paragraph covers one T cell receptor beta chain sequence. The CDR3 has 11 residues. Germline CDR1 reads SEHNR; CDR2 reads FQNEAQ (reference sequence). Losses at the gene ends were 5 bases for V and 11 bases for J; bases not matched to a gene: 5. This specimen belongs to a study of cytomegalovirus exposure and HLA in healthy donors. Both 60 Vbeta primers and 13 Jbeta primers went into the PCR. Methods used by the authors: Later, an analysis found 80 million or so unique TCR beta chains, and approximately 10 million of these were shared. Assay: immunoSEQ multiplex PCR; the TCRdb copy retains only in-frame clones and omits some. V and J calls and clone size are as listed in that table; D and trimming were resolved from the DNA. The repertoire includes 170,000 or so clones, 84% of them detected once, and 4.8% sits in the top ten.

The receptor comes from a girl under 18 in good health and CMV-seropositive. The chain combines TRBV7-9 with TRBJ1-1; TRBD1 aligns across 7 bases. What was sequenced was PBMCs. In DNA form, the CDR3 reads TGTGCCAGCAGCACCGGGACAGCCGCTTTCTTT. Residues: CASSTGTAAFF.